This TCR beta chain emerged from a study of blood T cell repertoires in COVID-19. On the study more broadly: PBMCs, B-cell-depleted T cells, or T cells were the source of the cDNA or gDNA that made up the material.

TCRdb keeps only in-frame clones here, not all; method: immunoSEQ multiplex PCR. The table lists 360,000 or so clones, around nine tenths of them singletons. The V end was cut by 4 bases, the J end by 5 bases, with 16 bases between. The CDR3 covers 14 residues. In germline, CDR1 is SGHRS, CDR2 YFSETQ. Sequenced input: PBMCs or T cells enriched from blood (not recorded which). The V call is TRBV5-1, the J call TRBJ2-7; no definite D call. The clonotype originates from a woman in her twenties or thirties who had recovered from COVID-19. DNA of the CDR3: TGCGCCAGCAGCATCAGACGGAGAGGTAACGAGCAGTACTTC. It yields the protein CASSIRRRGNEQYF. The whole variable domain, remainder taken from reference TRBV5-1 and TRBJ2-7, is KAGVTQTPRYLIKTRGQQVTLSCSPISGHRSVSWYQQTPGQGLQFLFEYFSETQRNKGNFPGRFSGRQFSNSRSEMNVSTLELGDSALYLCASSIRRRGNEQYFGPGTRLTVT.